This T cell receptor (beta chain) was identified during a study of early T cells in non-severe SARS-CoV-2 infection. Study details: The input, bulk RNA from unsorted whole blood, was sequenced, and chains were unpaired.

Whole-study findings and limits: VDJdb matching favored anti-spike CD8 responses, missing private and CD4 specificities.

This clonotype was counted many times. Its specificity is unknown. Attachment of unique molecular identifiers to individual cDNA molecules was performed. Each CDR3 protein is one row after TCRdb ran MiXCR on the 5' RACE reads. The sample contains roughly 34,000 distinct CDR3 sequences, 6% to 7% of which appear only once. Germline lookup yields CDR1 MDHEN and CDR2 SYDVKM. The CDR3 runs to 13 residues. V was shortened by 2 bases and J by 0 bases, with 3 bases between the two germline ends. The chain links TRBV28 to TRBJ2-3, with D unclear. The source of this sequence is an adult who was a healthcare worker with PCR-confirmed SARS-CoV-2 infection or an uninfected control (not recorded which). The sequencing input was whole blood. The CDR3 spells CASSLPSTDTQYF. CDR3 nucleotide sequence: TGTGCCAGCAGTTTACCGAGCACAGATACGCAGTATTTT.